This paragraph covers one TCR beta chain sequence. The record originates from a study of blood T cell repertoires in COVID-19. The wider study: Donors in the United States, Italy and Spain gave samples during acute or convalescent COVID-19.

The data were produced by immunoSEQ multiplex PCR, yet TCRdb's version contains in-frame clones alone and is incomplete. The table records roughly 330,000 clones, about 90% of them present only once. Germline V CDR1 and CDR2: LNHDA, SQIVND (reference sequence). CDR3 length equals 18 residues. J was trimmed by 8 bases and V by 7 bases; bases with no gene match: 18. Ages ranged from roughly 18 to 100 years, with residence in more than 20 US areas. Which cohort a participant joined came from the clinical history participants gave. Material: PBMCs or T cells enriched from blood (not recorded which). This sequence was found in a woman aged 25 to 45 who had recovered from COVID-19. This chain uses TRBV19 with TRBJ2-1; TRBD2 matches at 12 bases. Here the CDR3 reads CASTLSPSLLAGGDEQFF. The DNA of the CDR3 is TGTGCCAGTACCCTTTCCCCCTCCTTACTAGCGGGGGGTGATGAGCAGTTCTTC.